Following are 15 T cell receptor beta chains from one sample sequenced in a study of blood T cell repertoires in COVID-19. Profiled with immunoSEQ multiplex PCR; TCRdb holds only in-frame clones, not every one. Of 120,000 to 150,000 clones in the sample, roughly 86% were seen once. Material: peripheral blood. All receptors come from a human donor in a cohort sampled during active COVID-19.

The J gene is TRBJ1-3, the V gene TRBV29-1, with D uncertain. Germline CDR1 reads SQVTM; CDR2 reads ANQGSEA. CDR3 size: 13 residues. V was shortened by 7 bases and J by 0 bases, with 10 bases between the two germline ends. CDR3 bases: TGCAGCGCAGCGAGGAGCTCTGGAAACACCATATATTTT. It translates to CSAARSSGNTIYF.

The V and J genes are TRBV5-1 and TRBJ1-2; possible D gene TRBD1, 5 bases. Germline V gene lookup returns CDR1 SGHRS and CDR2 YFSETQ. This CDR3 has 14 amino acids. Trimming removed 0 bases at V and 5 bases at J, with 11 bases between. CDR3 nucleotides: TGCGCCAGCAGCTTGGACAGGCGAACGTATGGCTACACCTTC. This encodes CASSLDRRTYGYTF.

The rearrangement uses TRBV10-3 and TRBJ2-1; 8 nucleotides agree with TRBD1. This CDR3 contains 11 residues. The germline gives CDR1 ENHRY, CDR2 SYGVKD. V was pared by 10 bases and J by 10 bases, with 6 bases of the junction left unmatched. The CDR3 loop is CATSGGEEQFF. DNA for the CDR3: TGTGCCACCTCAGGGGGCGAAGAGCAGTTCTTC.

V and J are TRBV6-5 and TRBJ2-7; 7 bases line up with TRBD1. CDR1 is MNHEY, CDR2 SVGAGI, per germline. This CDR3 contains 14 residues. J lost 0 bases, V lost 4 bases, and 3 bases had no gene match. CDR3 sequence: CASSWDSDSYEQYF. CDR3 nucleotide sequence: TGTGCCAGCAGTTGGGACAGCGACTCCTACGAGCAGTACTTC.

Only a few counts were recorded for this clone. The genes are TRBV5-6 and TRBJ2-7; D is ambiguous. V was cut by 4 bases and J by 3 bases, with 17 bases left in between. This CDR3 is 15 amino acids long. CDR1 and CDR2 from the germline V gene are SGHDT and YYEEEE. CDR3 nucleotide sequence: TGTGCCAGCAGCGAGGTCTCACGCCGTCACTACGAGCAGTACTTC. This sequence encodes CASSEVSRRHYEQYF.

The CDR3 nucleotides read TGTGCCAGCAGCTTAGGGGGGGATCAGCCCCAGCATTTT. It translates to CASSLGGDQPQHF. The gene calls are TRBV7-6 and TRBJ1-5; D perhaps matches TRBD1 (5 bases). The CDR3 extends over 13 amino acids. Germline V gene data show CDR1 as SGHVS and CDR2 as FNYEAQ. V was shortened by 1 base and J by 5 bases, with 6 bases between the two germline ends.

The genes are TRBV19 and TRBJ2-7, with D unresolved. The germline V and J ends were trimmed by 3 bases and 2 bases, with 8 bases remaining between them. The V gene's germline CDR1 is LNHDA and CDR2 SQIVND (reference sequence). This CDR3 has 13 residues. The CDR3 nucleotides are TGTGCCAGTAGTATCGCTCTACCCTACGAGCAGTACTTC. The encoded protein is CASSIALPYEQYF.

This clone was counted once. The V call is TRBV2, the J call TRBJ2-5, with TRBD2 matching 12 bases. V lost 8 bases, J lost 2 bases, and 3 bases stayed unmatched. CDR3 length equals 14 residues. Germline V gene data show CDR1 as SNHLY and CDR2 as FYNNEI. CDR3 coding DNA: TGTGCCAGCGGCGGACTAGCGGGGCAAGAGACCCAGTACTTC. This codes for CASGGLAGQETQYF.

V usage is TRBV27 and J usage is TRBJ2-1; 7 bases are shared with TRBD2. V was pared by 5 bases and J by 6 bases, with 10 bases of the junction left unmatched. The germline gives CDR1 MNHEY, CDR2 SMNVEV (reference sequence). The CDR3 runs 15 residues. This chain's CDR3 is CASSPTRTRSNEQFF. CDR3 coding DNA: TGTGCCAGCAGTCCAACCCGGACTAGGAGCAATGAGCAGTTCTTC.

V is TRBV27 and J is TRBJ1-5; D is possibly TRBD1 (6 bases). CDR1 is MNHEY, CDR2 SMNVEV, per germline (reference sequence). The V end lost 6 bases, the J end lost 6 bases, and 15 bases lay between the germline ends. CDR3 size: 14 residues. CDR3 sequence (DNA): TGTGCCAGCAGCGATACAGGGAAAGGTCAGCCCCAGCATTTT. It is translated as CASSDTGKGQPQHF.

This clone was picked up one time. The gene calls are TRBV5-1 and TRBJ2-7; tentatively, D is TRBD1 (6 bases). The CDR3 is 14 amino acids. The germline gives CDR1 SGHRS, CDR2 YFSETQ. V was shortened by 0 bases and J by 1 base, with 8 bases between the two germline ends. For the CDR3, the DNA is TGCGCCAGCAGCTTGGACAGGGCTTCCTACGAGCAGTACTTC. Its protein is CASSLDRASYEQYF.

The chain joins TRBV6-2 or TRBV6-3 to TRBJ2-1; TRBD2 matches at 12 bases. CDR3 length: 15 residues. Germline V gives CDR1 MNHEY, CDR2 SVGEGT. Trimming at V came to 4 bases and at J to 9 bases, leaving 7 bases not matched to a gene. The CDR3 reads CASSLTSGGYGEQFF. DNA for the CDR3: TGTGCCAGCAGTTTAACTAGCGGGGGGTATGGTGAGCAGTTCTTC.

The chain couples TRBV7-2 to TRBJ2-3; 12 bases are shared with TRBD2. The V segment lost 5 bases and the J segment 2 bases; nucleotides outside the gene matches: 5. CDR1 is SGHTA, CDR2 FQGNSA, per germline. The CDR3 sequence is 16 residues long. The CDR3 region has the DNA TGTGCCAGCAGCGAGCGACTAGCGGGGGACACAGATACGCAGTATTTT. It codes for CASSERLAGDTDTQYF.

The rearrangement joins TRBV7-2 to TRBJ1-5; TRBD1 aligns across 9 bases. Germline V gene data show CDR1 as SGHTA and CDR2 as FQGNSA. This CDR3 is built from 15 residues. J lost 4 bases, V lost 4 bases, and 5 bases had no gene match. Here the CDR3 DNA reads TGTGCCAGCAGCTCTACGACAGGGGGTAATCAGCCCCAGCATTTT. Translating gives CASSSTTGGNQPQHF.

The V call is TRBV7-9, the J call TRBJ1-2; 9 positions agree with TRBD1. Losses at the gene ends were 6 bases for V and 3 bases for J; bases not matched to a gene: 11. The CDR3 covers 16 residues. Germline-derived CDR1 and CDR2 are SEHNR and FQNEAQ (reference sequence). CDR3 DNA: TGTGCCAGCAGGACATCCTTAACAGGGGGCGACTATGGCTACACCTTC. It specifies CASRTSLTGGDYGYTF.